The next 16 T cell receptor beta chains were all read from a single sample in a study of T cell repertoires in cytomegalovirus infection. TCRdb reprocessed the reads with MiXCR, giving one entry per CDR3 protein. The sample has about 920,000 distinct CDR3 sequences, around 30% seen once. These receptors have no identified antigens. Sequences were derived from cultured CD8+ T cells from PBMCs, sampled from culture after CMV antigen stimulation. All receptors derive from a human donor in good health (CMV status not recorded). Some clones in this sample may be carry-over from other donors' samples.

The genes are TRBV25-1 and TRBJ2-2; TRBD1 matches 7 bases. The CDR3 is 15 amino acids. Per germline, CDR1 MGHDK and CDR2 SYGVNS. V shed 6 bases, J shed 1 base, and the junction held 5 bases outside the gene matches. CDR3 amino acids: CASRFDRENTGELFF. The CDR3 DNA follows: TGTGCCAGCAGATTCGACAGGGAGAACACCGGGGAGCTGTTTTTT.

This clonotype came up a few times. The genes are TRBV7-6 and TRBJ2-1, with a tentative D call TRBD2 (6 bases). V shed 2 bases and J shed 0 bases, with 23 bases lying between them. The germline gives CDR1 SGHVS, CDR2 FNYEAQ. This CDR3 contains 20 residues. The CDR3 spells CASSLLIVGTGDSSYNEQFF. In DNA, the CDR3 is TGTGCCAGCAGCTTATTGATAGTGGGGACGGGGGATAGCTCCTACAATGAGCAGTTCTTC.

The V call is TRBV19, the J call TRBJ1-3; D not resolved. The germline CDR1 and CDR2 sequences are LNHDA and SQIVND (reference sequence). Trimming removed 8 bases from V and 0 bases from J, with 20 bases in between. CDR3 size: 17 residues. This chain's CDR3 is CASGFRAERPSGNTIYF. The CDR3 region has the DNA TGTGCCAGTGGATTCCGGGCCGAAAGGCCCTCTGGAAACACCATATATTTT.

The CDR3 loop is CASSLGDNSYEQYF. CDR3 bases: TGTGCCAGCAGCTTGGGGGACAACTCCTACGAGCAGTACTTC. The rearrangement uses TRBV5-6 and TRBJ2-7; D is perhaps TRBD1 (6 bases). This CDR3 spans 14 amino acids. Germline CDR1 and CDR2: SGHDT and YYEEEE. Trimming cost V 0 bases and J 0 bases, with 7 bases left between them. The variable domain in full, completed from reference TRBV5-6 and TRBJ2-7, reads DAGVTQSPTHLIKTRGQQVTLRCSPKSGHDTVSWYQQALGQGPQFIFQYYEEEERQRGNFPDRFSGHQFPNYSSELNVNALLLGDSALYLCASSLGDNSYEQYFGPGTRLTVT.

The chain employs TRBV5-4 and TRBJ2-3, with TRBD2 matching over 9 bases. J was trimmed by 0 bases and V by 3 bases; bases with no gene match: 5. Germline V gives CDR1 SGHNT, CDR2 YYREEE (reference sequence). This CDR3 has 16 amino acids. The CDR3 nucleotides read TGTGCCAGCAGCTATGGTAGCGGGGGAAGCACAGATACGCAGTATTTT. This gives the protein CASSYGSGGSTDTQYF.

This clonotype occurred a few times. The chain employs TRBV5-6 and TRBJ2-3, with a tentative D call TRBD2 (6 bases). The CDR3 covers 13 residues. CDR1 is SGHDT, CDR2 YYEEEE, per germline. V dropped 3 bases and J dropped 8 bases, with 13 bases sitting between them. The CDR3 DNA is TGTGCCAGCAGCTCGGGGGACCCCGGTACGCAGTATTTT. Its protein is CASSSGDPGTQYF.

The chain is built from TRBV7-9 and TRBJ2-2; 7 positions match TRBD1. J gave up 3 bases and V 7 bases, and 11 bases lay outside the gene matches. The CDR3 spans 16 residues. The germline V gene has CDR1 SEHNR and CDR2 FQNEAQ (reference sequence). CDR3 bases: TGTGCCAGCAACCGCGACGGACAGGATTACACCGGGGAGCTGTTTTTT. This sequence encodes CASNRDGQDYTGELFF.

This clonotype was detected a few times. The chain has TRBV5-5 and TRBJ2-1, with D perhaps TRBD2 (6 bases). Germline-derived CDR1 and CDR2 are SGHKS and YYEKEE (reference sequence). V was pared by 0 bases and J by 9 bases, with 13 bases between. CDR3 size: 14 residues. CDR3 residues: CASSLEGGVGEQFF. Written as DNA, the CDR3 is TGTGCCAGCAGCTTGGAGGGCGGGGTGGGTGAGCAGTTCTTC.

This clonotype was detected a few times. V is TRBV3-1 and J is TRBJ2-2; D unresolved. The V gene lost 6 bases and the J gene lost 9 bases, with 11 bases spanning the gap. In germline, CDR1 is LGHDT, CDR2 YNNKEL (reference sequence). The CDR3 contains 12 residues. In DNA form, the CDR3 reads TGTGCCAGCAGTCCGCCCGACCGGGAGCTGTTTTTT. It is translated as CASSPPDRELFF. Together with reference TRBV3-1 and TRBJ2-2, the CDR3 gives the full variable domain: DTAVSQTPKYLVTQMGNDKSIKCEQNLGHDTMYWYKQDSKKFLKIMFSYNNKELIINETVPNRFSPKSPDKAHLNLHINSLELGDSAVYFCASSPPDRELFFGEGSRLTVL.

This clonotype was picked up many times. In nucleotides, the CDR3 is TGTGCCAGCAGCCCGGGACTGATCTATGGCTACACCTTC. This sequence encodes CASSPGLIYGYTF. The chain joins TRBV12-3 or TRBV12-4 to TRBJ1-2; TRBD1 might be the D (5 bases). Between the trimmed V and J ends, which lost 6 bases and 4 bases, there was a span of 12 bases. The CDR3 covers 13 residues.

The genes are TRBV7-9 and TRBJ2-4; 7 nucleotides agree with TRBD1. Germline V gene data show CDR1 as SEHNR and CDR2 as FQNEAQ (reference sequence). Trimming cost V 5 bases and J 4 bases; bases outside gene matches: 5. The CDR3 totals 14 residues. The CDR3 protein is CASSPGQSKNIQYF. CDR3 sequence (DNA): TGTGCCAGCAGCCCGGGACAGTCTAAAAACATTCAGTACTTC.

The chain links TRBV10-2 to TRBJ2-7, with D maybe TRBD1 (5 bases). Trimming took 5 bases from V and 5 from J, leaving 25 bases between them. Germline V lookup: CDR1 WSHSY, CDR2 SAAADI. This CDR3 comprises 17 residues. CDR3 region: CASSTFGQGRTRNEQYF. The DNA for the CDR3 is TGCGCCAGCAGTACCTTCGGGCAGGGTAGGACAAGGAACGAGCAGTACTTC.

This clonotype was found a few times. The V and J genes are TRBV6-2 or TRBV6-3 and TRBJ2-1; TRBD1 agrees at 7 bases. This CDR3 spans 17 amino acids. The V gene end was trimmed by 0 bases and the J gene end by 2 bases; junction bases not matched to a gene: 7. From germline, CDR1 is MNHEY and CDR2 SVGEGT. The CDR3 DNA is TGTGCCAGCAGTTACTCAGGGACAGTTGCTACCTACAATGAGCAGTTCTTC. Protein product: CASSYSGTVATYNEQFF.

About this clonotype: With a much larger clone just one base away, this may be a read error. V is TRBV6-1 and J is TRBJ2-2; D is possibly TRBD1 or TRBD2 (5 bases each). V lost 4 bases and J lost 4, with 13 bases in between. CDR1 and CDR2 from the germline V gene are MNHNS and SASEGT. This CDR3 is 15 amino acids long. Written as DNA, the CDR3 is TGTGCCAGCAGTGTATGGTCAGGGACCACCGGGGAGCTGTTTTTT. Residues: CASSVWSGTTGELFF.

The table lists this clonotype with a few counts. The chain links TRBV3-1 to TRBJ1-1; 9 nucleotides match TRBD1. Looked up from germline, CDR1 is LGHDT and CDR2 is YNNKEL (reference sequence). J lost 8 bases, V lost 3 bases, and 10 bases had no gene match. The CDR3 sequence is 15 residues long. This CDR3 reads CASSHATGGSREAFF. The CDR3, as DNA: TGTGCCAGCAGCCACGCTACAGGGGGCTCCCGGGAAGCTTTCTTT.

The CDR3 region is CASSAFSGVNTEAFF. The CDR3 nucleotides read TGTGCCAGCAGCGCGTTTTCTGGGGTTAACACTGAAGCTTTCTTT. V usage is TRBV9 and J usage is TRBJ1-1; D remains ambiguous. Between the trimmed V and J ends, which lost 3 bases and 2 bases, there was a span of 14 bases. CDR3 length: 15 residues. Germline lookup yields CDR1 SGDLS and CDR2 YYNGEE. The full variable domain, rest sourced from reference TRBV9 and TRBJ1-1, is DSGVTQTPKHLITATGQRVTLRCSPRSGDLSVYWYQQSLDQGLQFLIQYYNGEERAKGNILERFSAQQFPDLHSELNLSSLELGDSALYFCASSAFSGVNTEAFFGQGTRLTVV.